These T cell receptor beta chains were read from a single sample in a study of blood T cell repertoires in COVID-19. This table comes from immunoSEQ multiplex PCR, and its TCRdb copy is limited to in-frame clones, with some not included. The sample has 110,000 to 150,000 clones; 85% to 90% are singletons. Sequences were obtained from peripheral blood. These receptor sequences come from an elderly woman with acute or convalescent COVID-19. Each CDR3 is given with its conserved first and last residue. D genes are given only for firm matches. Not every row has a clone size; where given, it reads once, few, many or a size class.

d_call clone_size j_call v_call cdr3_nt cdr3_aa
TRBD2 . TRBJ2-7 TRBV4-2 TGTGCCAGCAGTCCTGGGAGGGTCGGCGAGCAGTACTTC CASSPGRVGEQYF
. . TRBJ1-4 TRBV5-1 TGCGCCAGCAGCTTGGGCAAGACAGGACTCAATGAAAAACTGTTTTTT CASSLGKTGLNEKLFF
. . TRBJ1-6 TRBV5-1 TGCGCCAGCAGCCCTGACACCCCACCCCTCCACTTT CASSPDTPPLHF
TRBD2 . TRBJ2-3 TRBV18 TGTGCCAGCTCACGGACTAGCGGGGACGCAGATACGCAGTATTTT CASSRTSGDADTQYF
. . TRBJ2-2 TRBV3-1/TRBV3-2 TGTGCCAGCAGCCAAGCGCCCCAATCGGAGCCCCACCCCGGGGAGCTGTTTTTT CASSQAPQSEPHPGELFF
TRBD2 . TRBJ2-2 TRBV7-2 TGTGCCAGCAGCTTGACTAGCGGGGTTGGCACCGGGGAGCTGTTTTTT CASSLTSGVGTGELFF
TRBD2 . TRBJ2-1 TRBV24-1 TGTGCCACCAGTGATTCAGGCGGGGGACTCTCCTACAATGAGCAGTTCTTC CATSDSGGGLSYNEQFF
TRBD1 . TRBJ1-2 TRBV18 TGTGCCAGCTCACCAGTACAGGGGATTTATGGCTACACCTTC CASSPVQGIYGYTF
TRBD1 . TRBJ2-6 TRBV5-1 TGCGCCAGCAGCTGGGGGACAGCTGGGGCCAACGTCCTGACTTTC CASSWGTAGANVLTF
TRBD2 . TRBJ2-5 TRBV2 TGTGCCAGCAGTCAGACTAGCGGGGACCAAGAGACCCAGTACTTC CASSQTSGDQETQYF
TRBD2 . TRBJ2-3 TRBV6-5 TGTGCCAGCAGGACTAGCCGGGGGAAGGCAGATACGCAGTATTTT CASRTSRGKADTQYF
TRBD1 . TRBJ1-6 TRBV19 TGTGCCAGTAGTACAACAGGGGTTCGCGGTAATTCACCCCTCCACTTT CASSTTGVRGNSPLHF
. . TRBJ1-1 TRBV3-1/TRBV3-2 TGTGCCAGCAGCCAAGCCACAACATTAAGTGGCACTGAAGCTTTCTTT CASSQATTLSGTEAFF
. once TRBJ1-1 TRBV6-6 TGTGCCAGCAGAACCCCTTTATTGGAGGAAGCTTTCTTT CASRTPLLEEAFF
. . TRBJ1-6 TRBV6-5 TGTGCCAGCAGTTACGCATACGGGGAGGGTGCCCTCCACTTT CASSYAYGEGALHF
. . TRBJ2-3 TRBV18 TGTGCCAGCTCACCAGACAGAAACACAGATACGCAGTATTTT CASSPDRNTDTQYF
TRBD1 . TRBJ2-6 TRBV30 TGTGCCTGGAGTGCCAGCCGACAGGGAAGGTGGGCCAACGTCCTGACTTTC CAWSASRQGRWANVLTF
TRBD1 . TRBJ2-2 TRBV5-1 TGCGCCAGCAGCTGGGACAGAGCAGCGAACACCGGGGAGCTGTTTTTT CASSWDRAANTGELFF
. . TRBJ1-1 TRBV10-3 TGTGCCATCAGTGACCGGAGGCCGAACACTGAAGCTTTCTTT CAISDRRPNTEAFF
. . TRBJ2-1 TRBV24-1 TGTGCCACCAGTGACAACCGGGACTCCAAAAGGAATGAGCAGTTCTTC CATSDNRDSKRNEQFF
. . TRBJ1-2 TRBV5-1 TGCGCCAGCAAAGGGACTCCAAGTGCCTATGGCTACACCTTC CASKGTPSAYGYTF
. . TRBJ1-1 TRBV9 TGTGCCAGCAGCGCACAGGGAGTAGGGTTGGGCACTGAAGCTTTCTTT CASSAQGVGLGTEAFF
TRBD1 . TRBJ1-2 TRBV7-8 TGTGCCAGCAGCTTAGCTTCGGGGGCGGGACAGGGAGGCTATGGCTACACCTTC CASSLASGAGQGGYGYTF
. . TRBJ1-2 TRBV5-1 TGCGCCAGCAGCTTGGCCCTCGCGGATAACTATGGCTACACCTTC CASSLALADNYGYTF
. . TRBJ1-6 TRBV15 TGTGCCACCAGCAGAGAGCGGAATTCACCCCTCCACTTT CATSRERNSPLHF
. . TRBJ1-6 TRBV6-6 TGTGCCAGCAGCCCCCAGGGTTACAGAAATAATTCACCCCTCCACTTT CASSPQGYRNNSPLHF
TRBD1 . TRBJ1-1 TRBV6-6 TGTGCCAGCAGACCAGGACAGGTAAACACTGAAGCTTTCTTT CASRPGQVNTEAFF
. . TRBJ2-7 TRBV10-3 TGTGCCACCGGGAGCGGCAGGCCGCCTTACGAGCAGTACTTC CATGSGRPPYEQYF
. . TRBJ1-4 TRBV21-1 TGTGCCAGCAGACGTTCGACCGGGGGTAATGAAAAACTGTTTTTT CASRRSTGGNEKLFF
. once TRBJ1-1 TRBV5-1 TGCGCCAGCAGCCCCGTATTGAACACTGAAGCTTTCTTT CASSPVLNTEAFF
. . TRBJ1-5 TRBV3-1/TRBV3-2 TGTGCCAGCAGCCCTCCGGGGGGCAATCAGCCCCAGCATTTT CASSPPGGNQPQHF
. . TRBJ1-1 TRBV5-1 TGCGCCAGCAGCTCCGCGGCCACGAACACTGAAGCTTTCTTT CASSSAATNTEAFF
TRBD2 once TRBJ2-5 TRBV19 TGTGCCAGTAGTCCAGACGGAGCGGGGCCCGAGACCCAGTACTTC CASSPDGAGPETQYF
TRBD1 . TRBJ1-2 TRBV14 TGTGCCAGCAGCCAAGGGAGGGGCAGGGGGCATGGCTACACCTTC CASSQGRGRGHGYTF
. . TRBJ1-1 TRBV6-5 TGTGCCAGTGCACTTAACACTGAAGCTTTCTTT CASALNTEAFF
. . TRBJ2-7 TRBV6-5 TGTGCCAGCAGTTACTCGTCGACAGGAGTCTACGAGCAGTACTTC CASSYSSTGVYEQYF
TRBD1 . TRBJ1-1 TRBV2 TGTGCCAGCAGTACGGACAGGGACACTGAAGCTTTCTTT CASSTDRDTEAFF
. . TRBJ1-4 TRBV9 TGTGCCAGCAGCCCCGGGGAGGCCCGGGGTGAAAAACTGTTTTTT CASSPGEARGEKLFF
. . TRBJ1-2 TRBV6-1 TGTGCCAGCAGTGAAGCGTGGGGGCATGTGGGAGGCTACACCTTC CASSEAWGHVGGYTF
. . TRBJ1-1 TRBV10-3 TGTGCCATCAGTGAGACAGGGCTGGACACTGAAGCTTTCTTT CAISETGLDTEAFF
TRBD2 . TRBJ2-1 TRBV6-6 TGTGCCAGCAGTCAACTTACTAGCGGGGTCAATGAGCAGTTCTTC CASSQLTSGVNEQFF
TRBD1 . TRBJ1-4 TRBV19 TGTGCCAGTACCCCCCCGGGACAGGGAAATGAAAAACTGTTTTTT CASTPPGQGNEKLFF
TRBD1 few TRBJ2-3 TRBV5-1 TGCGCCAGCAGCTTAGGGACAGTCACAGATACGCAGTATTTT CASSLGTVTDTQYF
TRBD1 . TRBJ1-4 TRBV7-8 TGTGCCAGCAGCCCCCAGGGGGCGACTAATGAAAAACTGTTTTTT CASSPQGATNEKLFF
. . TRBJ1-1 TRBV19 TGTGCCAGTAGTATCCCCCTTCGGGGGAGGCTGAACACTGAAGCTTTCTTT CASSIPLRGRLNTEAFF
TRBD1 once TRBJ2-7 TRBV5-4 TGTGCCAGCAACATTTACAGGACAGGAGGTTCCTACGAGCAGTACTTC CASNIYRTGGSYEQYF
. . TRBJ1-6 TRBV7-9 TGTGCCAGCAGCTCCAGGGACTTGTTTTCACCCCTCCACTTT CASSSRDLFSPLHF
. . TRBJ2-7 TRBV6-2/TRBV6-3 TGTGCCAGCAGTTACGGGGTGGGAGGCGGCGAGCAGTACTTC CASSYGVGGGEQYF
TRBD1 . TRBJ1-2 TRBV30 TGTGCCTGGAGTGTCCGGACAGGTGGTGGCTACACCTTC CAWSVRTGGGYTF
TRBD2 few TRBJ2-3 TRBV9 TGTGCCAGCAGCGTAGCGATTAGCGGGGGGACAGATACGCAGTATTTT CASSVAISGGTDTQYF